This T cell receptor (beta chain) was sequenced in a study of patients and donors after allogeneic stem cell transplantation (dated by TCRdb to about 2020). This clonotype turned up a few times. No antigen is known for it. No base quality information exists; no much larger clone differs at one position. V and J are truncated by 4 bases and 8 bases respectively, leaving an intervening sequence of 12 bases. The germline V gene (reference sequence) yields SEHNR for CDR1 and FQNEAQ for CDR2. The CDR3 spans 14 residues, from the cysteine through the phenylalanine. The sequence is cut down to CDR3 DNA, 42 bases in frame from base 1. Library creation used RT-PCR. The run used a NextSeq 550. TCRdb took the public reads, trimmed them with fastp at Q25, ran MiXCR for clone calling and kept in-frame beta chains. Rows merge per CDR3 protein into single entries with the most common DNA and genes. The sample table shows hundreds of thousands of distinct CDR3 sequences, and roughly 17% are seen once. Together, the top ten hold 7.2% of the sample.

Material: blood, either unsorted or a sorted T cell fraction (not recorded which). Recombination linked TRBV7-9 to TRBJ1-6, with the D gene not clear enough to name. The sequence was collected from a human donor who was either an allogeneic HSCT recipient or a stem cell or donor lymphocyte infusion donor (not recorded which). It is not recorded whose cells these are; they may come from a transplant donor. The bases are TGTGCCAGCAGCTCACGGGCCGGGGATTCACCCCTCCACTTT. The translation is CASSSRAGDSPLHF. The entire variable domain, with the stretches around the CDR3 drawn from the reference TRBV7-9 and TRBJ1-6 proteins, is DTGVSQNPRHKITKRGQNVTFRCDPISEHNRLYWYRQTLGQGPEFLTYFQNEAQLEKSRLLSDRFSAERPKGSFSTLEIQRTEQGDSAMYLCASSSRAGDSPLHFGNGTRLTVT.